This T cell receptor beta chain was sequenced during a study of blood T cell repertoires in COVID-19. Study information: Sites across the United States, Italy and Spain contributed samples from acute and convalescent COVID-19. Sources were T cells, B-cell-depleted T cells, or PBMCs; the material itself was cDNA or gDNA.

Seattle cases were enrolled at active infection and followed longitudinally. The CDR3 contains 14 residues. CDR1 is SGHTA and CDR2 is FQGTGA in the germline V gene. V dropped 3 bases and J dropped 4 bases, with 12 bases sitting between them. Sequencing was performed with immunoSEQ multiplex PCR; in TCRdb, only in-frame clones are kept and a portion is missing. The sample records 300,000 to 400,000 clones, more than 70% being singletons. The sequence derives from a woman aged 55-69 years with COVID-19, enrolled during active disease. This chain connects TRBV7-3 to TRBJ1-1, with D perhaps TRBD1 (6 bases). The material sequenced was peripheral blood. CDR3: CASSLVGAGTEAFF. CDR3 sequence (DNA): TGTGCCAGCAGCTTGGTGGGGGCAGGCACTGAAGCTTTCTTT.